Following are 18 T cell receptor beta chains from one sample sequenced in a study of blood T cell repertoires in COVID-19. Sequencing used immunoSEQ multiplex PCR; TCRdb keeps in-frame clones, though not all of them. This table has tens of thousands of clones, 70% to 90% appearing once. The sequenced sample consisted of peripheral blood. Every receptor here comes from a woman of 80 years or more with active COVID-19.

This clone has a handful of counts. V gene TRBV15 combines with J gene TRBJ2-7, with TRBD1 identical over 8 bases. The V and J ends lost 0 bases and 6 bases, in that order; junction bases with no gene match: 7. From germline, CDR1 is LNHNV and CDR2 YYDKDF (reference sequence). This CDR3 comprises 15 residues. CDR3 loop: CATSRDFLDRVEQYF. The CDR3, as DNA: TGTGCCACCAGCAGAGATTTTTTGGACAGGGTCGAGCAGTACTTC.

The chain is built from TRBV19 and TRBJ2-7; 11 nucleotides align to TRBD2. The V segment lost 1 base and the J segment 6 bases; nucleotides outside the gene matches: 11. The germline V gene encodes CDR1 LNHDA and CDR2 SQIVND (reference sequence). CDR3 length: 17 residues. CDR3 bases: TGTGCCAGTAGTATAGGGGAGACTAGCGGGACAAGGCCCGAGCAGTACTTC. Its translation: CASSIGETSGTRPEQYF.

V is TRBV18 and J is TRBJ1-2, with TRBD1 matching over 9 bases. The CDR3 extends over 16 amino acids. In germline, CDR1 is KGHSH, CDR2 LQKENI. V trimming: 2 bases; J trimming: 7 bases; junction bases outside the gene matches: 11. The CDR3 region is CASSPGTGTGQGGYTF. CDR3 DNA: TGTGCCAGCTCACCAGGAACAGGGACAGGGCAAGGTGGCTACACCTTC. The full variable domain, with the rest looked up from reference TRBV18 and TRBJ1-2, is NAGVMQNPRHLVRRRGQEARLRCSPMKGHSHVYWYRQLPEEGLKFMVYLQKENIIDESGMPKERFSAEFPKEGPSILRIQQVVRGDSAAYFCASSPGTGTGQGGYTFGSGTRLTVV.

The CDR3 bases are TGCAGCGTTGACAGGGGATACACTGAAGCTTTCTTT. Protein sequence: CSVDRGYTEAFF. The chain uses TRBV29-1 and TRBJ1-1; TRBD1 might be the D (6 bases). Trimming removed 3 bases at V and 3 bases at J, with 8 bases between. Germline V lookup: CDR1 SQVTM, CDR2 ANQGSEA. The CDR3 spans 12 residues.

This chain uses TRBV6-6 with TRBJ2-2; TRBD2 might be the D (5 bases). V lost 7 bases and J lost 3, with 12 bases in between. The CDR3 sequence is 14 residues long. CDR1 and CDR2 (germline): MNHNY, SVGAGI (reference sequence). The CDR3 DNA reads TGTGCCAGCATGAGGGAGACTTACACCGGGGAGCTGTTTTTT. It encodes CASMRETYTGELFF.

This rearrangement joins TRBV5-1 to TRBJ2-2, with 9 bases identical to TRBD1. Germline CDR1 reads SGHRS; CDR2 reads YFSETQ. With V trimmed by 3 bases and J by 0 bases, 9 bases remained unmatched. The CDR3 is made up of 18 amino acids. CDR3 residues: CASSYGTGLAANTGELFF. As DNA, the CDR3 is TGCGCCAGCAGCTACGGGACAGGGCTAGCGGCGAACACCGGGGAGCTGTTTTTT.

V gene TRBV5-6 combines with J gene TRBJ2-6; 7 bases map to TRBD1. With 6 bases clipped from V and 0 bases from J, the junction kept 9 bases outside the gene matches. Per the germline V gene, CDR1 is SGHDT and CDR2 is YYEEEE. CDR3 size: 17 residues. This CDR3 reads CASTFLGQSSGANVLTF. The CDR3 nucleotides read TGTGCCAGCACCTTCTTGGGACAGAGCTCTGGGGCCAACGTCCTGACTTTC.

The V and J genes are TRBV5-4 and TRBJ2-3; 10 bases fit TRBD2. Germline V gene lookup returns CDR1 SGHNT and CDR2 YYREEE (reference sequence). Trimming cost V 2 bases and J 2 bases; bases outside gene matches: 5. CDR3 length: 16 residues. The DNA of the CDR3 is TGTGCCAGCAGCTTTGGAGCGGGAGGGCCCACAGATACGCAGTATTTT. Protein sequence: CASSFGAGGPTDTQYF.

The CDR3 region has the DNA TGTGCCAGCAGCTCTAACGCCGGGGAGCTGTTTTTT. Residues: CASSSNAGELFF. The rearrangement uses TRBV13 and TRBJ2-2, with unresolved D. The V gene lost 4 bases and the J gene lost 6 bases, with 6 bases spanning the gap. This CDR3 spans 12 amino acids. Germline loops: CDR1 PRHDT, CDR2 FYEKMQ (reference sequence).

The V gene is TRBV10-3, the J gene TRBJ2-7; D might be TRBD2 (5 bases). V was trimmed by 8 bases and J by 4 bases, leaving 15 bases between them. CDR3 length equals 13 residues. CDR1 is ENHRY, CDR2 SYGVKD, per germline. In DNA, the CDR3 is TGTGCCATCTCTAACCCGGGGATTTACGAGCAGTACTTC. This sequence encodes CAISNPGIYEQYF.

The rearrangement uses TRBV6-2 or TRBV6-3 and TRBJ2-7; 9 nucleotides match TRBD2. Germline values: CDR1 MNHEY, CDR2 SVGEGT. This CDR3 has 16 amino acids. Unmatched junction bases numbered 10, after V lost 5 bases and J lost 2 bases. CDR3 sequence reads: CASSHGGAGGAYEQYF. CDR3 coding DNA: TGTGCCAGCAGTCACGGGGGAGCGGGAGGAGCCTACGAGCAGTACTTC.

In DNA form, the CDR3 reads TGTGCCTGCCAGACAGGGGCGGATGAAAAACTGTTTTTT. This codes for CACQTGADEKLFF. The chain uses TRBV30 and TRBJ1-4; 8 bases line up with TRBD1. V lost 6 bases to trimming and J lost 6 bases; unmatched junction nucleotides: 6. The CDR3 spans 13 residues. Germline V gene sequence: CDR1 GTSNPN, CDR2 SVGIG (reference sequence).

CDR3 in DNA: TGTGCCAGCAGTAACGGACAGGGACGAAAGAAGTTCTTC. Protein sequence: CASSNGQGRKKFF. This chain joins TRBV6-5 and TRBJ2-1, with TRBD1 identical over 8 bases. The CDR3 extends over 13 amino acids. Germline V gives CDR1 MNHEY, CDR2 SVGAGI. The V and J ends lost 5 bases and 14 bases, in that order; junction bases with no gene match: 11.

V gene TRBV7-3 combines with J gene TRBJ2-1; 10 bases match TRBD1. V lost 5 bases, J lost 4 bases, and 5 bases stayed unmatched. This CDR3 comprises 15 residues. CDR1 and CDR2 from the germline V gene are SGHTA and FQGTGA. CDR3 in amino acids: CASSLDRGQYNEQFF. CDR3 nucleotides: TGTGCCAGCAGCCTAGACAGGGGGCAATACAATGAGCAGTTCTTC.

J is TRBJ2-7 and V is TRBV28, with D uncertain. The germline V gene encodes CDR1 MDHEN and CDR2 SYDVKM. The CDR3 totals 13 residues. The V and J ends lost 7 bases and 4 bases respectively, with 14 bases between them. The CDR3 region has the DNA TGTGCCAGCACCAGGCCCCCGGTTTACGAGCAGTACTTC. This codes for CASTRPPVYEQYF.

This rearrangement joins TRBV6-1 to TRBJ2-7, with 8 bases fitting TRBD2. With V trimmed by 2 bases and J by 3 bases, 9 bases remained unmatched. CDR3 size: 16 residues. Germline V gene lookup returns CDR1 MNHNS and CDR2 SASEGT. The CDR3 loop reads CASSESGVAGFYEQYF. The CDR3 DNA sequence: TGTGCCAGCAGTGAATCCGGGGTAGCGGGATTCTACGAGCAGTACTTC.

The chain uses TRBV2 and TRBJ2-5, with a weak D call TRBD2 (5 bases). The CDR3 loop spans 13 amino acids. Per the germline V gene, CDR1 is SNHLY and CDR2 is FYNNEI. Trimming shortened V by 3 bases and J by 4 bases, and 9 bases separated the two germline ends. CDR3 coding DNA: TGTGCCAGCAGTGACCTCGCGGGAGAGACCCAGTACTTC. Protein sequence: CASSDLAGETQYF. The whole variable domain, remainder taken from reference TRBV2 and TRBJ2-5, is EPEVTQTPSHQVTQMGQEVILRCVPISNHLYFYWYRQILGQKVEFLVSFYNNEISEKSEIFDDQFSVERPDGSNFTLKIRSTKLEDSAMYFCASSDLAGETQYFGPGTRLLVL.

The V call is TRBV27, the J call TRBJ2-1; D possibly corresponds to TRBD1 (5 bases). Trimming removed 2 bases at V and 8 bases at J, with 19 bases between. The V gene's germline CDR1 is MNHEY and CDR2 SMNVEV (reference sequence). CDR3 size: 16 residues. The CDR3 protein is CASSLHRWPQGDEQFF. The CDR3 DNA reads TGTGCCAGCAGTTTACACCGTTGGCCTCAAGGGGATGAGCAGTTCTTC.